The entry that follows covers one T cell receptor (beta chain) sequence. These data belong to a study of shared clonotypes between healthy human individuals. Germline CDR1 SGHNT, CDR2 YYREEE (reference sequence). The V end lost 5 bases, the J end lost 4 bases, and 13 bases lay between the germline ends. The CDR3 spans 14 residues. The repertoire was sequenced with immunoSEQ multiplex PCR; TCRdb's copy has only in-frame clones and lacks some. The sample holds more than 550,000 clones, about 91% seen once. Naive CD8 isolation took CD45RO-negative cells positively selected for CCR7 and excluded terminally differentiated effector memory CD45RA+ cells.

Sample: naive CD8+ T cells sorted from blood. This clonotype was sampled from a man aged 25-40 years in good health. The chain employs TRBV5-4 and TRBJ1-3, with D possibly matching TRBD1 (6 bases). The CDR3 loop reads CASSSGELGNTIYF. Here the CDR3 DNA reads TGTGCCAGCAGTTCAGGGGAGCTGGGAAACACCATATATTTT. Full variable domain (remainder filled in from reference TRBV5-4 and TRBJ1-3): ETGVTQSPTHLIKTRGQQVTLRCSSQSGHNTVSWYQQALGQGPQFIFQYYREEENGRGNFPPRFSGLQFPNYSSELNVNALELDDSALYLCASSSGELGNTIYFGEGSWLTVV.